This T cell receptor beta chain was observed in a study of OX40 agonist ivuxolimab in advanced cancers. Across the study: Patients got intravenous ivuxolimab at 0.01 to 10 mg/kg every 2 weeks. General study results and limits: The CD4+ and CD8+ T cells in the blood had expanded clonally by week 6 at 0.1 to 3.0 mg/kg. The study did not work out the antigen specificity of the expanded peripheral T cells.

Sampling of blood occurred at baseline, cycle 4 day 1, and cycle 7 day 1. In regard to this clone: The antigen is undetermined.

V was clipped by 0 bases and J by 3 bases, with 12 bases between them. The CDR3 is 15 residues long. Germline loops: CDR1 SGHRS, CDR2 YFSETQ. Using immunoSEQ multiplex PCR, the repertoire was profiled, and TCRdb retains in-frame clones only, with some absent. This sample has 83,000 or so clones, with about 88% found just once. The chain combines TRBV5-1 with TRBJ2-5; D is undetermined. The receptor was derived from an adult with an advanced solid tumor such as melanoma, head and neck, liver or kidney cancer. Sequencing used CD4+ or CD8+ T cells sorted from blood, obtained in a trial of the OX40 agonist ivuxolimab. In nucleotides, the CDR3 is TGCGCCAGCAGCTTGGAAGGCAGCCAAGAAGAGACCCAGTACTTC. Protein sequence: CASSLEGSQEETQYF.